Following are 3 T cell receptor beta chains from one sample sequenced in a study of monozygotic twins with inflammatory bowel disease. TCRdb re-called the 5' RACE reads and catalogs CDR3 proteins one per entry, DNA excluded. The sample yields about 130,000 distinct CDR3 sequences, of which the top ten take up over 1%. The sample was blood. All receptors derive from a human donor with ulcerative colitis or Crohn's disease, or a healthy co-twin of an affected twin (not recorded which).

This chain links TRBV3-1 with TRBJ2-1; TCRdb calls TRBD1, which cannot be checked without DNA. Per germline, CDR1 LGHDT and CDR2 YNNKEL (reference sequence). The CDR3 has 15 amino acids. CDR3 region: CASSQRRSPYNEQFF.

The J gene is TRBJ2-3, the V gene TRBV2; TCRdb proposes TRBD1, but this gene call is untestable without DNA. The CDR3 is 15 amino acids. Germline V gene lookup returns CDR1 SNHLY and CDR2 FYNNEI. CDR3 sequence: CASSDPGQTTDTQYF.

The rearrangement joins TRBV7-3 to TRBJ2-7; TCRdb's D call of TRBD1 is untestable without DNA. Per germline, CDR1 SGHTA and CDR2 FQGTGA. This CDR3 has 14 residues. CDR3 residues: CASSPPDGPYEQYF.